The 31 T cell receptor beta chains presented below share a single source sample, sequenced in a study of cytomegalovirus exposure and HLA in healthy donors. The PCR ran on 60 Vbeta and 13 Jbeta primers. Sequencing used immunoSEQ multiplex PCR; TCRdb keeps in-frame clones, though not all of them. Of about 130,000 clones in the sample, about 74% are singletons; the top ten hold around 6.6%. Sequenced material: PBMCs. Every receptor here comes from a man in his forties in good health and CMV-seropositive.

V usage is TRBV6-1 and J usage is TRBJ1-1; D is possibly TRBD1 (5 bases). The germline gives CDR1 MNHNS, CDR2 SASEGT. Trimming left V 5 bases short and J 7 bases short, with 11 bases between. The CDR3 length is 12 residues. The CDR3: CASSQGLFEAFF. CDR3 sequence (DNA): TGTGCCAGCAGTCAGGGACTTTTTGAAGCTTTCTTT.

The CDR3 protein is CASSLAPRPSGSLLEQYF. The CDR3 coding sequence is TGTGCCAGCAGCTTGGCACCCAGGCCTAGCGGGAGTTTGCTCGAGCAGTACTTC. The chain has TRBV5-4 and TRBJ2-7; 10 bases agree with TRBD2. CDR3 length: 18 amino acids. CDR1 SGHNT and CDR2 YYREEE come from the germline V gene (reference sequence). The junction had 15 bases not matched to a gene; V was cut back by 0 bases and J by 6 bases.

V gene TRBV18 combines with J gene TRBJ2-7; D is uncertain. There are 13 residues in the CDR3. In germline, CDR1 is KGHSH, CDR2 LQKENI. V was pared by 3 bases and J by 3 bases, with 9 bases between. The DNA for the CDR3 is TGTGCCAGCTCACCGGAGTCGGACTACGAGCAGTACTTC. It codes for CASSPESDYEQYF. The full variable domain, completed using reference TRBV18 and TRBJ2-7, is NAGVMQNPRHLVRRRGQEARLRCSPMKGHSHVYWYRQLPEEGLKFMVYLQKENIIDESGMPKERFSAEFPKEGPSILRIQQVVRGDSAAYFCASSPESDYEQYFGPGTRLTVT.

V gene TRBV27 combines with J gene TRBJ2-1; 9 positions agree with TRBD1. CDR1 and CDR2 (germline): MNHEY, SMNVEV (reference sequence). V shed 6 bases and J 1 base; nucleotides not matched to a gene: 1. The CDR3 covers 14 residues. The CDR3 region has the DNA TGTGCCAGCAGACAGGGGGCATCCTACAATGAGCAGTTCTTC. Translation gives CASRQGASYNEQFF.

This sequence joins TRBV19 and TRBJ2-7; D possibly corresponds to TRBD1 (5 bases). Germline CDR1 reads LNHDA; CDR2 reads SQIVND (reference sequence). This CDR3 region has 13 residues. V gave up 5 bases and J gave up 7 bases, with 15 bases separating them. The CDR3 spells CASSRQRLGEQYF. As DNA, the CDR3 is TGTGCCAGTAGTCGACAGCGTTTGGGGGAGCAGTACTTC.

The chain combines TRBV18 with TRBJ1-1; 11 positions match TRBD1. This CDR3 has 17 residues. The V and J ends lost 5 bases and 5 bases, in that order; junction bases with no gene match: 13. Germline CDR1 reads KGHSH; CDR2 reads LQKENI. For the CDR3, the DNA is TGTGCCAGCTCATTAGGACAGGGGGCCCTTCTGAGAACTGAAGCTTTCTTT. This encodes CASSLGQGALLRTEAFF.

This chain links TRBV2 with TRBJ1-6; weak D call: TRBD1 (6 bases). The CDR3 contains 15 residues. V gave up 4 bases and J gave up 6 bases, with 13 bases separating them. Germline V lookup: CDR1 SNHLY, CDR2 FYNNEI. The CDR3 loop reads CASSAQGISNSPLHF. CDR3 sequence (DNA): TGTGCCAGCAGTGCTCAGGGGATCTCTAATTCACCCCTCCACTTT.

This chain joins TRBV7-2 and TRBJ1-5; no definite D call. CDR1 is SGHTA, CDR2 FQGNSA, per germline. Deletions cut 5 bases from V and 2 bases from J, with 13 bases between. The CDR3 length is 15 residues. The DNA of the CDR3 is TGTGCCAGCAGCCGCCCGGGGAGGGGCAATCAGCCCCAGCATTTT. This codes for CASSRPGRGNQPQHF.

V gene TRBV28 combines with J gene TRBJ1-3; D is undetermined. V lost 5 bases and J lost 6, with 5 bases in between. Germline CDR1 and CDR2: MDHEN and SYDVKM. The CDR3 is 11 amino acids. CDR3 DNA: TGTGCCAGCAGTCAACTAAACACCATATATTTT. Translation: CASSQLNTIYF.

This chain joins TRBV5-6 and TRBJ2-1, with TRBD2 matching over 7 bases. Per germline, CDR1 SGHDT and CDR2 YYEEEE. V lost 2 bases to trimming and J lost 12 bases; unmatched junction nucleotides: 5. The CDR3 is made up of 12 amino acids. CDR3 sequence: CASSFASGLQFF. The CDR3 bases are TGTGCCAGCAGCTTTGCTAGCGGCCTGCAGTTCTTC.

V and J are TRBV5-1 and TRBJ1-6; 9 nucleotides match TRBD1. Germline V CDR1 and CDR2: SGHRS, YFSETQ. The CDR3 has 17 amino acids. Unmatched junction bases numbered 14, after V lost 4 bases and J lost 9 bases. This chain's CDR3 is CASSPGGQGPIGSPLHF. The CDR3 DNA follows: TGCGCCAGCAGCCCTGGGGGACAGGGACCTATAGGTTCACCCCTCCACTTT.

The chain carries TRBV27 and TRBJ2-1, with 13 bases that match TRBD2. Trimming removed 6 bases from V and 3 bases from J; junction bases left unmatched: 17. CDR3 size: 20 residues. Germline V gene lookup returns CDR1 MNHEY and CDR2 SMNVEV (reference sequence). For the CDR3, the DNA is TGTGCCAGCAGCCAACCTGCCGGACTAGCGGGAGACGGGATCTACAATGAGCAGTTCTTC. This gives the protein CASSQPAGLAGDGIYNEQFF.

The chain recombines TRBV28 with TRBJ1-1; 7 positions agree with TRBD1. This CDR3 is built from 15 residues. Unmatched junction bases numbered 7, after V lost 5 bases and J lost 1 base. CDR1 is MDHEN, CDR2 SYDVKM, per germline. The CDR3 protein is CASSGTGDRNTEAFF. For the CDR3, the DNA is TGTGCCAGCAGTGGTACAGGGGACAGGAACACTGAAGCTTTCTTT.

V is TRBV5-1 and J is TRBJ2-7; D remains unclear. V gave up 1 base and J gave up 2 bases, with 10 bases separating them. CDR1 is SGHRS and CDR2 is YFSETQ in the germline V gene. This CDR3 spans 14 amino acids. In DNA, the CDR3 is TGCGCCAGCAGCTTGCCTGACATTGCCTACGAGCAGTACTTC. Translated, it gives CASSLPDIAYEQYF.

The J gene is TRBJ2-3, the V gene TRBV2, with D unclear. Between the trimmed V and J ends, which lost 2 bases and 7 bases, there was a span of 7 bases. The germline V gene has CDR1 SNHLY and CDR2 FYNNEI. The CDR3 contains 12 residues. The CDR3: CASSENLYTQYF. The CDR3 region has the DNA TGTGCCAGCAGTGAAAATTTATATACGCAGTATTTT. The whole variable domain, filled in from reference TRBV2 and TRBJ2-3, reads EPEVTQTPSHQVTQMGQEVILRCVPISNHLYFYWYRQILGQKVEFLVSFYNNEISEKSEIFDDQFSVERPDGSNFTLKIRSTKLEDSAMYFCASSENLYTQYFGPGTRLTVL.

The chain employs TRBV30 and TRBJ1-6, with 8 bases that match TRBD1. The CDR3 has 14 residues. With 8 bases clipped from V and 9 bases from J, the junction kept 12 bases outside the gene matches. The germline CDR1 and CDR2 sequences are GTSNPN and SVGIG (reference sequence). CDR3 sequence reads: CAGTSGGPSSPLHF. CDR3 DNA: TGTGCCGGCACTTCAGGGGGCCCTAGTTCACCCCTCCACTTT. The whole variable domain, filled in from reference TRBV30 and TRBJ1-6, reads SQTIHQWPATLVQPVGSPLSLECTVEGTSNPNLYWYRQAAGRGLQLLFYSVGIGQISSEVPQNLSASRPQDRQFILSSKKLLLSDSGFYLCAGTSGGPSSPLHFGNGTRLTVT.

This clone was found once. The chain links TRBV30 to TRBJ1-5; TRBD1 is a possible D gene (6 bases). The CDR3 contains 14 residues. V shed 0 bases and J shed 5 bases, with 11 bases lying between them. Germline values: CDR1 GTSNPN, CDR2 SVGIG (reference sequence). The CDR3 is CAWSVGGADQPQHF. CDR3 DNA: TGTGCCTGGAGTGTTGGGGGGGCGGATCAGCCCCAGCATTTT.

CDR3 protein: CASSIGGGDLWELFF. The CDR3 nucleotides read TGTGCCAGTAGTATTGGAGGGGGGGACCTGTGGGAGCTGTTTTTT. The rearrangement links TRBV19 to TRBJ2-2, with D possibly matching TRBD2 (7 bases). The V gene's germline CDR1 is LNHDA and CDR2 SQIVND (reference sequence). This CDR3 has 15 amino acids. Trimming pared 3 bases from V and 9 bases from J, leaving 17 bases between.

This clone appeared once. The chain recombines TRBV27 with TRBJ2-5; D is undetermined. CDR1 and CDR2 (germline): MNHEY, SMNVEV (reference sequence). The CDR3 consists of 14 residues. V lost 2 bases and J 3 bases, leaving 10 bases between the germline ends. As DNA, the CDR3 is TGTGCCAGCAGTTTAGGCTGGGCCAAAGAGACCCAGTACTTC. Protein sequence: CASSLGWAKETQYF.

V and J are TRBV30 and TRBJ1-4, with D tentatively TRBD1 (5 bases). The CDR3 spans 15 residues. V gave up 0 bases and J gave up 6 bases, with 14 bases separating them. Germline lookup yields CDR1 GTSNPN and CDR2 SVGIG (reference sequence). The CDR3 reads CAWSVSAGLDEKLFF. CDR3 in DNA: TGTGCCTGGAGTGTCTCGGCAGGGTTGGATGAAAAACTGTTTTTT.

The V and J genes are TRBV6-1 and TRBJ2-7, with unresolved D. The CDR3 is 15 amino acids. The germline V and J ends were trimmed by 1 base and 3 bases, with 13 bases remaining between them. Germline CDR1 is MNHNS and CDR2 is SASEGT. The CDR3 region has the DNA TGTGCCAGCAGTGAAGAATGGTCCCTCGGCTACGAGCAGTACTTC. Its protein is CASSEEWSLGYEQYF.

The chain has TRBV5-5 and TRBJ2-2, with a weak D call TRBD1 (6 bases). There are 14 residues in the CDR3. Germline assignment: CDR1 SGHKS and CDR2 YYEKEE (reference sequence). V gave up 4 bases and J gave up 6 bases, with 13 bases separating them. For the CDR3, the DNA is TGTGCCAGCAGCCCCGTACAGGGCGCCGGGGAGCTGTTTTTT. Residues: CASSPVQGAGELFF. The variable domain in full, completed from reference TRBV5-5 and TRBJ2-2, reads DAGVTQSPTHLIKTRGQQVTLRCSPISGHKSVSWYQQVLGQGPQFIFQYYEKEERGRGNFPDRFSARQFPNYSSELNVNALLLGDSALYLCASSPVQGAGELFFGEGSRLTVL.

This CDR3 reads CASSETSGRVGGELFF. The CDR3 nucleotides read TGTGCCAGCAGCGAAACTAGCGGGAGGGTCGGCGGGGAGCTGTTTTTT. The rearrangement uses TRBV6-1 and TRBJ2-2, with 13 bases that match TRBD2. CDR1 MNHNS and CDR2 SASEGT come from the germline V gene. The CDR3 extends over 16 amino acids. The V segment lost 6 bases and the J segment 7 bases; nucleotides outside the gene matches: 8.

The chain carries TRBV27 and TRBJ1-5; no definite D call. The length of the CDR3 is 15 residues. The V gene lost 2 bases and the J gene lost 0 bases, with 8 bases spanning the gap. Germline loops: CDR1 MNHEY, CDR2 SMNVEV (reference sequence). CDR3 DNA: TGTGCCAGCAGTTTAGGAGGGAATAGCAATCAGCCCCAGCATTTT. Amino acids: CASSLGGNSNQPQHF.

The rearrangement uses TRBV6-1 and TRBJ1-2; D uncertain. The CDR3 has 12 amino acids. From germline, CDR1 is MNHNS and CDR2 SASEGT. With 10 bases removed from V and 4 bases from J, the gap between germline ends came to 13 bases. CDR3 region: CANPPSGYGYTF. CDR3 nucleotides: TGTGCCAACCCTCCCAGCGGCTATGGCTACACCTTC.

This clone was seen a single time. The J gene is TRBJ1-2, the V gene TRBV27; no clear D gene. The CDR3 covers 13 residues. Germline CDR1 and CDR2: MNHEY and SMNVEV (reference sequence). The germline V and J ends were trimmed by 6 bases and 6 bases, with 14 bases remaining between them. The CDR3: CASRLGGLDGYTF. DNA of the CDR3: TGTGCCAGCAGACTGGGAGGTTTGGATGGCTACACCTTC.

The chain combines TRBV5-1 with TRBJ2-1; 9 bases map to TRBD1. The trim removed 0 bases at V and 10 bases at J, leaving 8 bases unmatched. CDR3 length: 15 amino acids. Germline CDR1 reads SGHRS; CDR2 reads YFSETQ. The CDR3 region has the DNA TGCGCCAGCAGCTTGGTGGGACAGGGAATTGGCGAGCAGTTCTTC. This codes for CASSLVGQGIGEQFF.

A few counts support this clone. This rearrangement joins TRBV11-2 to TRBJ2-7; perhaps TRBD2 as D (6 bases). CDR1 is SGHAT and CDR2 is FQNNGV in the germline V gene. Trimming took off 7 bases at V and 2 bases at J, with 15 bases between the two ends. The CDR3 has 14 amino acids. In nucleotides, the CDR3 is TGTGCCAGCACCTCGGGACTCTTCACCTACGAGCAGTACTTC. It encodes CASTSGLFTYEQYF.

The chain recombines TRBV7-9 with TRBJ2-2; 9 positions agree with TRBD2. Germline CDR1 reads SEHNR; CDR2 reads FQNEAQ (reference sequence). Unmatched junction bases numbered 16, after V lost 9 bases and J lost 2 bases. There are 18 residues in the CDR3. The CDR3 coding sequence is TGTGCCAGTATCTCCCGGCCTAGCGGGGTTGTTAACACCGGGGAGCTGTTTTTT. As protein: CASISRPSGVVNTGELFF.

CDR3 in amino acids: CASSQDKGGSGELFF. In DNA, the CDR3 is TGCGCCAGCAGCCAAGATAAAGGGGGCTCCGGGGAGCTGTTTTTT. V usage is TRBV5-1 and J usage is TRBJ2-2, with 7 bases lining up with TRBD1. The germline V gene has CDR1 SGHRS and CDR2 YFSETQ. The CDR3 runs 15 residues. J gave up 6 bases and V 4 bases, and 9 bases lay outside the gene matches.

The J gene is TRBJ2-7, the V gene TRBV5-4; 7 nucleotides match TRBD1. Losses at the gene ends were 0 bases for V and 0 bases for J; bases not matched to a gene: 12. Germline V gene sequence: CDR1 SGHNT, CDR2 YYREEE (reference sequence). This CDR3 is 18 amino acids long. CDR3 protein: CASSLGAGTALYSYEQYF. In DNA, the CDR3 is TGTGCCAGCAGCTTGGGAGCTGGGACAGCCCTTTACTCCTACGAGCAGTACTTC.